The source of this T cell receptor (beta chain) is a study of tumor and adjacent non-tumor tissue in lung cancer. Study-level background: Aged about 31 to 80 years, patients included about 11 men and 4 to 6 women with stage I to III disease. Samples averaged about 4.2 million productive TCRbeta reads each.

A modified ARM-PCR protocol with three rounds of nested PCR amplified TCRbeta. TCRdb itself ran the multiplex PCR reads through MiXCR, one entry per CDR3 protein. Found here are about 67,000 distinct CDR3 sequences, roughly three quarters of them singletons; the top ten hold 45%. CDR3 size: 15 residues. Germline V CDR1 and CDR2: SGHDN, FVKESK. As concerns this clonotype: The antigen remains undetermined. An end of the junction differs from the germline gene, which may be a read error.

Study-wide results and limits: Significantly higher TCR diversity was found in tumor than normal lung.

The template was RNA from unsorted bulk tissue. The normal lung tissue was taken more than 3 cm from the tumor edge. Between August and November 2014, newly diagnosed, chemotherapy-naive lung cancer patients underwent thoracic surgery in China. The gene calls are TRBV14 and TRBJ2-3; 7 positions match TRBD2. The source of this sequence is a man aged 60 to 69 with non-small cell lung cancer. Sequencing was done on a sample of distant non-tumor lung tissue. The CDR3 protein is CASSTLAEVRDTQYF. CDR3 nucleotides: TGTGCCAGCAGTACTCTAGCGGAAGTGAGAGATACACAGTATTTT.